This paragraph covers one TCR beta chain sequence. There are 14 residues in the CDR3. Germline V CDR1 and CDR2: SGHNT, YYREEE (reference sequence). Deletions cut 0 bases from V and 6 bases from J, with 7 bases between. Using its own MiXCR run on the 5' RACE reads, TCRdb lists one record per CDR3 protein. The sample yields 25,000 to 30,000 distinct CDR3 sequences, under 6% seen once. The data originate from a study of early T cells in non-severe SARS-CoV-2 infection. The source material was whole blood. J is TRBJ1-6 and V is TRBV5-4; D is undetermined. This TCR derives from an adult who was a healthcare worker with PCR-confirmed SARS-CoV-2 infection or an uninfected control (not recorded which). The CDR3 bases are TGTGCCAGCAGCTTGGACAGCTCTAATTCACCCCTCCACTTT. It is translated as CASSLDSSNSPLHF.